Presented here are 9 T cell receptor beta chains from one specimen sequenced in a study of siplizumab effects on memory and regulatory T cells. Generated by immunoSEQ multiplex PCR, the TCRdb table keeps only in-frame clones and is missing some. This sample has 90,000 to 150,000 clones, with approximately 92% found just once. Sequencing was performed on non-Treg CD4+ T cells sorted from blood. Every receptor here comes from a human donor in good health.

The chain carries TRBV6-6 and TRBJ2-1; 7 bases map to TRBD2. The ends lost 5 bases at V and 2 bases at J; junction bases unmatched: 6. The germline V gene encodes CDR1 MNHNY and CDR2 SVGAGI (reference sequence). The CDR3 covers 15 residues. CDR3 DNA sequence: TGTGCCAGCAGTACCAGCGGGGAACCCTACAATGAGCAGTTCTTC. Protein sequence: CASSTSGEPYNEQFF.

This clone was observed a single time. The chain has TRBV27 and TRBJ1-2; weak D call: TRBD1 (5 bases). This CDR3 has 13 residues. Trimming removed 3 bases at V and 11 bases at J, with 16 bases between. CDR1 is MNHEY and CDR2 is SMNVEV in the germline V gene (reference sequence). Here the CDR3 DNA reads TGTGCCAGCAGTTTTCGGGGGGATCCAGGGTACACCTTC. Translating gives CASSFRGDPGYTF.

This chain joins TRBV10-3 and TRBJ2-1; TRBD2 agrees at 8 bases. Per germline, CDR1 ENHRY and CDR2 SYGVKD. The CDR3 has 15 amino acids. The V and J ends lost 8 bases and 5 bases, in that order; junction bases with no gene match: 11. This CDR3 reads CAISPQAGANNEQFF. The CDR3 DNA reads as TGTGCCATCTCTCCCCAAGCGGGGGCAAACAATGAGCAGTTCTTC.

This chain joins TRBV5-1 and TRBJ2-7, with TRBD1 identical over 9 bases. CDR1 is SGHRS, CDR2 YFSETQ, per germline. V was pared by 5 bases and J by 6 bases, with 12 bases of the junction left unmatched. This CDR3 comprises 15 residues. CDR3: CASRVRGTGNAEQYF. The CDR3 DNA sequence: TGCGCCAGCAGGGTCCGGGGGACAGGGAACGCCGAGCAGTACTTC.

CDR3 sequence reads: CASSRTSGPTYEQYF. Here the CDR3 DNA reads TGTGCCAGCTCACGGACTAGCGGGCCCACCTACGAGCAGTACTTC. J is TRBJ2-7 and V is TRBV18; 11 bases align to TRBD2. Germline lookup yields CDR1 KGHSH and CDR2 LQKENI. The CDR3 covers 15 residues. Trimming cost V 4 bases and J 2 bases; bases outside gene matches: 4.

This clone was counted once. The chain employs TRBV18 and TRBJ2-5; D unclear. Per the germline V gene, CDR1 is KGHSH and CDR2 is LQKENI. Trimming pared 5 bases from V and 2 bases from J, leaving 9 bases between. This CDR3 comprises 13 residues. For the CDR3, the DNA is TGTGCCAGCTCAGCCGATCAACAAGAGACCCAGTACTTC. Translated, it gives CASSADQQETQYF.

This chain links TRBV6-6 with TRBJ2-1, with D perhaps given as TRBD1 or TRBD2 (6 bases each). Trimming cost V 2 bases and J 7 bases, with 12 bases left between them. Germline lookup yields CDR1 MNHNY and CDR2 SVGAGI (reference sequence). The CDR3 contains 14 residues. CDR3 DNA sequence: TGTGCCAGCAGTTACAGGGGGGAGGTGAATGAGCAGTTCTTC. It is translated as CASSYRGEVNEQFF.

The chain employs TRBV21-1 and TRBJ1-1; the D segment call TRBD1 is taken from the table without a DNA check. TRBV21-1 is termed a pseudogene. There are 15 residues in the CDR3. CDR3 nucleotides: TGTGCCAGCAACCGGACAGGGACCATTTTCACTGAAGCTTTCTTT. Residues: CASNRTGTIFTEAFF.

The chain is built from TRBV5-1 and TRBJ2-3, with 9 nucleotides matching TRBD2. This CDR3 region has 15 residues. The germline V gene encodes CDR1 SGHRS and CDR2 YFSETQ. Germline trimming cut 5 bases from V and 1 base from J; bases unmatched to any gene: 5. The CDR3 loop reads CASRPIAGGTDTQYF. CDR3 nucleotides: TGCGCCAGCAGACCTATAGCGGGGGGCACAGATACGCAGTATTTT.